Listed below are T cell receptor beta chains from one sample, sequenced in a study of PD-1 blockade in mismatch repair-deficient tumors. Produced via immunoSEQ multiplex PCR; TCRdb's table is partial and in-frame only. Among around 23,000 clones, nearly 85% were seen once, and the ten largest hold around 20%. The specimen comprised peripheral blood, sampled 12 weeks after starting pembrolizumab. Every receptor here comes from an adult with mismatch repair-deficient cancer. Each CDR3 is given with its conserved first and last residue. Fields, in order: D gene, CDR3 length, J gene, V gene, CDR3 DNA, CDR3 protein. The D gene is left open where the match is weak.

TRBD1,14,TRBJ2-2,TRBV5-1,TGCGCCAGCAGCCCGGACAGGGGCGGAGGGGAGCTGTTTTTT,CASSPDRGGGELFF
NA,13,TRBJ2-7,TRBV28,TGTGCCAGCAGTTATGGTGCGCTAAACGAGCAGTACTTC,CASSYGALNEQYF
NA,17,TRBJ2-1,TRBV11-2,TGTGCCAGCAGCTTTGGCCGTGGGCGGGACTCCTACAATGAGCAGTTCTTC,CASSFGRGRDSYNEQFF
TRBD1,14,TRBJ2-7,TRBV9,TGTGCCAGCAGCGTAAGGGACAGGGCCTACGAGCAGTACTTC,CASSVRDRAYEQYF
TRBD1,13,TRBJ2-3,TRBV27,TGTGCCAGCAGTTCGGACAGGGTGGATACGCAGTATTTT,CASSSDRVDTQYF
NA,14,TRBJ2-1,TRBV19,TGTGCCAGTAGTATAGGTAGCTCCTACAATGAGCAGTTCTTC,CASSIGSSYNEQFF
NA,12,TRBJ2-3,TRBV27,TGTGCCAGCAGGGAGAGCACAGATACGCAGTATTTT,CASRESTDTQYF
NA,15,TRBJ2-1,TRBV4-1,TGCGCCAGCAGCCAAGAACCTAGCAGCTACAATGAGCAGTTCTTC,CASSQEPSSYNEQFF
NA,14,TRBJ2-2,TRBV19,TGTGCCAGTAGTCTAGGCAGATACACCGGGGAGCTGTTTTTT,CASSLGRYTGELFF
TRBD1,15,TRBJ2-2,TRBV27,TGTGCCAGCAGTCCCCGAAGGACAGGGACCGGGGAGCTGTTTTTT,CASSPRRTGTGELFF